Here is one TCR beta chain with its context. Its antigen is unidentified. The data are from a study of T-cell reconstitution after alpha-beta-depleted transplantation in children. TCRbeta library construction was performed incorporating unique molecular identifiers. TCRdb independently ran MiXCR on the PCR reads; one entry per CDR3 protein. Of hundreds of thousands of distinct CDR3 sequences listed, 13% are singletons. General observations from the study: Reportedly, roughly two months post-transplant, alpha-beta T cells arose from several hundred expanded graft clones. It was newly produced T cells that mostly accounted for T-cell counts and diversity one year after transplant. At day 60, the high TCRbeta diversity found in some patients originated from recipient T cells and thymic progenitors that had survived.

The origin of this receptor is a girl aged 2-9 years with congenital amegakaryocytic thrombocytopenia, due to receive a stem cell transplant. The material was PBMCs, obtained before TCRalphabeta/CD19-depleted stem cell transplant.

The CDR3 sequence: CASRRSGGTDTQYF. For the CDR3, the DNA is TGTGCCAGCAGAAGGAGCGGGGGCACAGATACGCAGTATTTT. The chain links TRBV7-8 to TRBJ2-3; 7 bases line up with TRBD2. The germline CDR1 and CDR2 sequences are SGHVS and FQNEAQ. The CDR3 is made up of 14 amino acids. J lost 1 base, V lost 6 bases, and 4 bases had no gene match.